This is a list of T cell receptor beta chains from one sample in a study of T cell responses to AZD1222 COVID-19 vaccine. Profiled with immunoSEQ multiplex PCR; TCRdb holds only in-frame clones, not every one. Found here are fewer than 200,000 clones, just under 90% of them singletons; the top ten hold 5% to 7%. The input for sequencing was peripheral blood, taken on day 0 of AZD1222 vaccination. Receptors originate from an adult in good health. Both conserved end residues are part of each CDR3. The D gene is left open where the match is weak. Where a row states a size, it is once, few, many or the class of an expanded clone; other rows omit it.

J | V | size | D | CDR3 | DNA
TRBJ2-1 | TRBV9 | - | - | CASSVGTGTQLNEQFF | TGTGCCAGCAGCGTAGGGACCGGGACTCAACTTAATGAGCAGTTCTTC
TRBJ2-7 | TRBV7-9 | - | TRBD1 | CASSPRDRGSYEQYF | TGTGCCAGCAGCCCCCGGGACAGGGGGTCCTACGAGCAGTACTTC
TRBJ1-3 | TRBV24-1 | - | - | CATSDTGPGNTIYF | TGTGCCACCAGTGATACGGGTCCTGGAAACACCATATATTTT
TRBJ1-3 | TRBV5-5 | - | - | CASSLDTGTGGTIYF | TGTGCCAGCAGCTTGGATACAGGGACGGGGGGCACCATATATTTT
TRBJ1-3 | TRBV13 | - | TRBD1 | CASSGSTGVGNTIYF | TGTGCCAGCAGCGGCAGTACAGGGGTGGGAAACACCATATATTTT
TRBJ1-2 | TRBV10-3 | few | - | CAIMPTPSGGYTF | TGTGCCATCATGCCGACTCCCTCGGGCGGCTACACCTTC
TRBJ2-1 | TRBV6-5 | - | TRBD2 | CASMLAGGDEQFF | TGTGCCAGCATGCTAGCGGGAGGCGATGAGCAGTTCTTC
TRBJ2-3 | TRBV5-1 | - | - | CASSLLGRGLADTQYF | TGCGCCAGCAGCTTGTTGGGCCGCGGCTTGGCAGATACGCAGTATTTT
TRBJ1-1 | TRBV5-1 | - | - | CASSNSGQVNTEAFF | TGCGCCAGCAGCAACTCCGGGCAGGTGAACACTGAAGCTTTCTTT
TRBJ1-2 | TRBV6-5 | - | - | CASSYQPTATYYGYTF | TGTGCCAGCAGTTACCAACCGACAGCAACTTACTATGGCTACACCTTC
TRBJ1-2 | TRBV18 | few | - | CASSQGKRVGYTF | TGTGCCAGCTCCCAAGGAAAAAGGGTTGGCTACACCTTC
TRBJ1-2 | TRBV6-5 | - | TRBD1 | CASSLDRQILGGYTF | TGTGCCAGCAGCCTGGACAGGCAGATTTTAGGTGGCTACACCTTC
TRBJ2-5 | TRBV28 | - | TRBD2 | CASTRGRLAGVGETQYF | TGTGCCAGCACCCGGGGGAGATTAGCGGGAGTGGGAGAGACCCAGTACTTC
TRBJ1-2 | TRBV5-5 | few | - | CASSLGQASAYGYTF | TGTGCCAGCAGCTTGGGACAGGCGAGCGCCTATGGCTACACCTTC
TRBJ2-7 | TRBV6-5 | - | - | CASSYRGGYEQYF | TGTGCCAGCAGTTACAGGGGGGGCTACGAGCAGTACTTC
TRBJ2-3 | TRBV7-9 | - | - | CASSLSSRKKNPRTQYF | TGTGCCAGCAGCTTATCTTCGCGGAAAAAAAACCCCCGGACGCAGTATTTT
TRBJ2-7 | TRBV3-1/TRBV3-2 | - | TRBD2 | CASSQGRTGGHLF | TGTGCCAGCAGCCAAGGTAGAACGGGGGGGCATCTGTTC
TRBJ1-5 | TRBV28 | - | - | CASSPSGPSNQPQHF | TGTGCCAGCAGCCCCTCGGGGCCTAGCAATCAGCCCCAGCATTTT
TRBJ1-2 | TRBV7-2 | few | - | CASGYQRGYGYTF | TGTGCCAGCGGCTACCAAAGGGGCTATGGCTACACCTTC
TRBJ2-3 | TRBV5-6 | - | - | CASSLIGTGTDTQYF | TGTGCCAGCAGTCTTATAGGAACTGGCACAGATACGCAGTATTTT
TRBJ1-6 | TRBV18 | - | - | CASSRQSGSLFNNSPLHF | TGTGCCAGCTCACGTCAATCAGGGTCCCTATTTAATAATTCACCCCTCCACTTT
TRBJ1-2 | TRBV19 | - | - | CASSSNYGYTF | TGTGCCAGTAGTTCAAACTATGGCTACACCTTC
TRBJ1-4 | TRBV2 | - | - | CASRGLYEKLFF | TGTGCCAGTAGGGGGTTATATGAAAAACTGTTTTTT
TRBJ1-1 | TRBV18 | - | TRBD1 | CASSPDRGTEAFF | TGTGCCAGCTCACCGGACAGGGGAACTGAAGCTTTCTTT
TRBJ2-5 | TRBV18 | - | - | CASSPTQETQYF | TGTGCCAGCTCACCGACCCAAGAGACCCAGTACTTC
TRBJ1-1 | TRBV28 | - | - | CASSFLTRGNTEAFF | TGTGCCAGCAGTTTCCTCACTAGGGGGAACACTGAAGCTTTCTTT
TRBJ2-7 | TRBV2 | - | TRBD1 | CASRMDRGYEQYF | TGTGCCAGCAGGATGGACAGGGGTTACGAGCAGTACTTC
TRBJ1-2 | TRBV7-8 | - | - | CASTPLGLIGYTF | TGTGCCAGCACCCCCCTCGGGCTCATTGGCTACACCTTC
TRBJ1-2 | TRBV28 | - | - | CASSHNYGYTF | TGTGCCAGCAGTCATAACTATGGCTACACCTTC
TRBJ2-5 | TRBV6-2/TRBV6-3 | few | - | CASSGDGTKWETQYF | TGTGCCAGCAGTGGGGACGGCACCAAATGGGAGACCCAGTACTTC
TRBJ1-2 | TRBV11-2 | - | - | CASSSEKGYTF | TGTGCCAGCAGCTCTGAGAAAGGCTACACCTTC
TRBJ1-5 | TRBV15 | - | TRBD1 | CATSRRGHNQPQHF | TGTGCCACCAGCAGGAGGGGGCACAATCAGCCCCAGCATTTT
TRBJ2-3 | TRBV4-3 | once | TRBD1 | CASSQELGGQGRADTQYF | TGCGCCAGCAGCCAAGAATTGGGCGGACAGGGGAGGGCAGATACGCAGTATTTT
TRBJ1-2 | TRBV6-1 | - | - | CASSEGYRVSSGNYGYTF | TGTGCCAGCAGTGAAGGGTATCGGGTCTCGTCAGGCAACTATGGCTACACCTTC
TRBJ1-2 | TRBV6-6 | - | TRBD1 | CAASKDRDINYGYTF | TGTGCCGCCTCGAAGGACAGGGACATTAACTATGGCTACACCTTC
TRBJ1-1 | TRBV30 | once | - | CAWNRGTAMNTEAFF | TGTGCCTGGAATAGAGGGACTGCTATGAACACTGAAGCTTTCTTT
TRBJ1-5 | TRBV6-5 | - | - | CASSRRASGDQPQHF | TGTGCCAGCAGTCGACGAGCCTCTGGGGATCAGCCCCAGCATTTT
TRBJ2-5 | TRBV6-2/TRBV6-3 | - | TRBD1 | CASSFPTGGSQETQYF | TGTGCCAGCAGTTTTCCGACAGGGGGTTCTCAAGAGACCCAGTACTTC
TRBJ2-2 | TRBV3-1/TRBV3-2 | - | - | CASSPSLITGELFF | TGTGCCAGCAGCCCGTCGCTCATTACCGGGGAGCTGTTTTTT
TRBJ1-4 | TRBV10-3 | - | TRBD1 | CAISESPRGLLSTNEKLFF | TGTGCCATCAGTGAGTCGCCCAGGGGGCTTTTGTCAACTAATGAAAAACTGTTTTTT
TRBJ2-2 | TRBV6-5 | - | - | CASSYKGGTAGELFF | TGTGCCAGCAGTTACAAGGGGGGTACCGCCGGGGAGCTGTTTTTT
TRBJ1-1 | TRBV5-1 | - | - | CASSLDGQGNTEAFF | TGCGCCAGCAGCTTGGATGGCCAAGGGAACACTGAAGCTTTCTTT
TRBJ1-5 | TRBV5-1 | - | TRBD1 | CASSFSGGSNQPQHF | TGCGCCAGCAGCTTTTCAGGGGGCAGCAATCAGCCCCAGCATTTT
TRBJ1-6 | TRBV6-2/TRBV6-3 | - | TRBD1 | CASSYVGQANSPLHF | TGTGCCAGCAGTTACGTTGGACAGGCCAATTCACCCCTCCACTTT
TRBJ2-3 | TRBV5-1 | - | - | CASSLGRGLTDTQYF | TGCGCCAGCAGCTTGGGGCGGGGACTCACAGATACGCAGTATTTT
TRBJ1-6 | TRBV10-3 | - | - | CAISDHRENSPLHF | TGTGCCATCAGTGATCACAGGGAGAATTCACCCCTCCACTTT
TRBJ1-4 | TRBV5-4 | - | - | CASGTGGAYEKLFF | TGTGCCAGCGGTACCGGGGGCGCTTATGAAAAACTGTTTTTT
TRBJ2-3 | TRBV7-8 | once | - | CASSLAVTDTQYF | TGTGCCAGCAGCTTAGCTGTTACAGATACGCAGTATTTT
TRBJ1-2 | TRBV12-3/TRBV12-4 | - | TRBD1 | CASSGDRSYGYTF | TGTGCCAGCAGTGGGGACAGGAGCTATGGCTACACCTTC
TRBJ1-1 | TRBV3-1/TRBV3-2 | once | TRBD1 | CASSQNFGQGGTEAFF | TGTGCCAGCAGCCAGAATTTTGGACAGGGGGGCACTGAAGCTTTCTTT
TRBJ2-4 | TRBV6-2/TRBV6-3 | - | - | CASSYDSARAKNIQYF | TGTGCCAGCAGTTACGATAGCGCCCGAGCCAAAAACATTCAGTACTTC
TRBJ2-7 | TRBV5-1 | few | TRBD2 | CASSPGLAGFVGYEQYF | TGCGCCAGCAGCCCCGGACTAGCGGGATTCGTAGGCTACGAGCAGTACTTC
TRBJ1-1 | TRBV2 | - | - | CASGWASTEAFF | TGTGCCAGCGGGTGGGCTAGCACTGAAGCTTTCTTT
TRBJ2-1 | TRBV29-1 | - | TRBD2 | CSALALTSGRGEQFF | TGCAGCGCATTAGCCTTGACTAGCGGGAGAGGTGAGCAGTTCTTC
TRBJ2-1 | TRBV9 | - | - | CASSVGLELYNEQFF | TGTGCCAGCAGCGTAGGACTGGAACTCTACAATGAGCAGTTCTTC
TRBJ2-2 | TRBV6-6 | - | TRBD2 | CASSRTSGRAVNTGELFF | TGTGCCAGCAGTCGGACTAGCGGGAGGGCTGTTAACACCGGGGAGCTGTTTTTT
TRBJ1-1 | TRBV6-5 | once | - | CASGSSGTFF | TGTGCCAGCGGTTCGAGCGGGACTTTCTTT
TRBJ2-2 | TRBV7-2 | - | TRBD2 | CASSLGRTSPGELFF | TGTGCCAGCAGCTTGGGGAGGACTAGTCCCGGGGAGCTGTTTTTT
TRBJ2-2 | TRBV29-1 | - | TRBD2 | CSVRSGGGELFF | TGCAGCGTTCGTAGCGGGGGCGGGGAGCTGTTTTTT